These T cell receptor beta chains were read from a single sample in a study of cytomegalovirus exposure and HLA in healthy donors. Generated by immunoSEQ multiplex PCR, the TCRdb table keeps only in-frame clones and is missing some. The sample gives around 150,000 clones, roughly nine tenths of which show up once; 4.5% to 7% is in the top ten. Specimen: PBMCs. Receptor source: a woman aged 30 to 39 in good health and CMV-seronegative. The CDR3 runs from the conserved cysteine through the conserved F or W. Each record gives: clone size, D gene, J gene, V gene, CDR3 protein, CDR3 DNA. A D gene is named only where the DNA matches it firmly. Rows may omit the clone size; those that give it use once, few, many or a size class.

. | . | TRBJ2-6 | TRBV19 | CASSRGYPGANVLTF | TGTGCCAGTAGTAGGGGGTATCCTGGGGCCAACGTCCTGACTTTC
. | . | TRBJ1-2 | TRBV7-9 | CASSLTRDASLYTF | TGTGCCAGCAGCCTAACCCGGGACGCCTCTCTCTACACCTTC
. | TRBD2 | TRBJ2-7 | TRBV7-9 | CASSTPGGTYEQYF | TGTGCCAGCTCGACCCCGGGGGGGACCTACGAGCAGTACTTC
once | . | TRBJ1-5 | TRBV28 | CASSFPLSQPQHF | TGTGCCAGCAGTTTCCCCCTGTCTCAGCCCCAGCATTTT
. | . | TRBJ2-5 | TRBV11-1 | CASSLLGGQLETQYF | TGTGCCAGCAGCTTACTTGGCGGACAACTAGAGACCCAGTACTTC
. | . | TRBJ2-1 | TRBV5-1 | CASSLYFPAADEQFF | TGCGCCAGCAGCTTGTATTTCCCGGCGGCGGATGAGCAGTTCTTC
. | . | TRBJ1-1 | TRBV7-3 | CASSLRQGSNTEAFF | TGTGCCAGCAGCTTACGCCAGGGGTCAAACACTGAAGCTTTCTTT
. | . | TRBJ1-3 | TRBV7-3 | CASSQSQGNTIYF | TGTGCCAGCAGCCAGTCTCAGGGAAACACCATATATTTT
few | . | TRBJ1-5 | TRBV7-9 | CASSLAKELPQHF | TGTGCCAGCAGCTTAGCAAAGGAGTTGCCCCAGCATTTT
. | TRBD1 | TRBJ1-1 | TRBV2 | CASSWTGANTEAFF | TGTGCCAGCAGTTGGACAGGGGCGAACACTGAAGCTTTCTTT
few | TRBD2 | TRBJ2-7 | TRBV5-6 | CASSMRTSGGEQYF | TGTGCCAGCAGCATGCGGACCTCGGGAGGCGAGCAGTACTTC
. | . | TRBJ2-1 | TRBV27 | CASSFLASSYNEQFF | TGTGCCAGCAGTTTTCTAGCCTCCTCCTACAATGAGCAGTTCTTC
. | TRBD1 | TRBJ2-2 | TRBV7-2 | CASRGQGAAGELFF | TGTGCCAGCAGGGGACAGGGAGCGGCCGGGGAGCTGTTTTTT
. | TRBD1 | TRBJ2-7 | TRBV7-2 | CASSLAGTGVVDEQYF | TGTGCCAGCAGCTTAGCCGGGACAGGGGTTGTCGACGAGCAGTACTTC
. | TRBD2 | TRBJ2-2 | TRBV28 | CASRGVSGNYTGELFF | TGTGCCAGCAGGGGAGTGAGCGGGAACTACACCGGGGAGCTGTTTTTT
. | . | TRBJ1-1 | TRBV12-5 | CASGLVRTVNTEAFF | TGTGCTAGTGGTTTGGTAAGAACAGTGAACACTGAAGCTTTCTTT
. | TRBD1 | TRBJ2-6 | TRBV5-1 | CASSLSRTGTVSSGANVLTF | TGCGCCAGCAGCTTGTCTCGCACCGGGACAGTCAGCTCTGGGGCCAACGTCCTGACTTTC
. | TRBD2 | TRBJ2-1 | TRBV9 | CASSVNSGAYNEQFF | TGTGCCAGCAGCGTAAATAGCGGGGCATACAATGAGCAGTTCTTC
. | . | TRBJ2-4 | TRBV5-1 | CASSLSLAKNIQYF | TGCGCCAGCAGCTTGAGCTTAGCCAAAAACATTCAGTACTTC
. | . | TRBJ1-2 | TRBV4-1 | CASSQGTRTPNYGYTF | TGCGCCAGCAGCCAAGGTACACGGACCCCTAACTATGGCTACACCTTC
. | . | TRBJ2-2 | TRBV11-2 | CASSLPTGVTGELFF | TGTGCCAGCAGCCTACCTACAGGAGTCACCGGGGAGCTGTTTTTT
. | TRBD1 | TRBJ2-4 | TRBV5-6 | CASSSTGQAPDF | TGTGCCAGCAGCTCAACAGGACAGGCCCCAGACTTC
. | TRBD2 | TRBJ2-1 | TRBV27 | CASSLWGGGPGEQFF | TGTGCCAGCAGTTTATGGGGCGGGGGGCCGGGTGAGCAGTTCTTC
. | TRBD2 | TRBJ2-2 | TRBV6-5 | CATYGRWTGELFF | TGTGCCACTTACGGGAGGTGGACCGGGGAGCTGTTTTTT
. | TRBD1 | TRBJ1-2 | TRBV5-4 | CASSLGLTTGASGYTF | TGTGCCAGCAGCTTGGGACTTACTACAGGGGCGAGCGGCTACACCTTC
. | . | TRBJ1-1 | TRBV7-2 | CASSLEQSNTEAFF | TGTGCCAGCAGCTTAGAACAGTCGAACACTGAAGCTTTCTTT
. | TRBD1 | TRBJ2-6 | TRBV27 | CASSFNHRDSNSGANVLTF | TGTGCCAGCAGTTTCAACCACCGGGACAGTAACTCTGGGGCCAACGTCCTGACTTTC
. | . | TRBJ1-1 | TRBV6-1 | CASSDLGDTEAFF | TGTGCCAGCAGTGATCTAGGGGACACTGAAGCTTTCTTT
. | TRBD1 | TRBJ2-3 | TRBV5-4 | CASSRDRGSGDTQYF | TGTGCCAGCAGCAGAGACAGGGGATCGGGGGATACGCAGTATTTT
once | . | TRBJ2-5 | TRBV2 | CASSRGFPQETQYF | TGTGCCAGCAGCCGGGGCTTCCCCCAAGAGACCCAGTACTTC
. | TRBD1 | TRBJ1-2 | TRBV9 | CASSRDSPRGNYGYTF | TGTGCCAGCAGTCGGGACAGCCCGAGGGGCAACTATGGCTACACCTTC
. | TRBD2 | TRBJ2-7 | TRBV5-1 | CASSLEGTSDRYEQYF | TGCGCCAGCAGCTTGGAAGGGACTAGCGACCGCTACGAGCAGTACTTC